Following are 16 T cell receptor beta chains from one sample sequenced in a study of post-analysis software for immune sequencing data (dated by TCRdb to the mid-2010s). The antigens for these receptors are not known. The library was obtained by PCR. Sequencing instrument: Illumina HiSeq 2500. To reduce PCR and sequencing biases, unique molecular identifiers were built into the TCR beta cDNA libraries. The raw public reads went through TCRdb reprocessing: fastp at Q25, MiXCR clone calling, in-frame beta chains kept. For every CDR3 protein sequence, its rows merge into one entry that carries the most common genes and DNA. In this sample the table shows 740,000 or so distinct CDR3 sequences, about 50% of which occur a single time. The top ten hold approximately 4.3% of the sample. Findings and caveats that apply to the study as a whole: Roughly 5 TRBV segments, including TRBV5-6, TRBV5-1 and TRBV20-1, were significantly more frequent in patients than controls.

Sequencing was carried out using blood. The source is a girl between 5 and 17 years old with multiple sclerosis.

This clonotype was counted once. V is TRBV20-1 and J is TRBJ2-7; D tentatively fits TRBD1 or TRBD2 (6 bases each). The V gene's germline CDR1 is DFQATT and CDR2 SNEGSKA (reference sequence). V lost 6 bases and J 1 base, leaving 16 bases between the germline ends. CDR3 length: 14 amino acids. The CDR3 sequence is CSAWGAGPSYEQYF. CDR3 DNA: TGCAGTGCCTGGGGGGCAGGGCCATCCTACGAGCAGTACTTC.

J is TRBJ2-7 and V is TRBV20-1; 9 positions agree with TRBD2. Per germline, CDR1 DFQATT and CDR2 SNEGSKA (reference sequence). V lost 1 base and J lost 5; bases outside the gene matches: 6. The CDR3 loop spans 14 amino acids. CDR3 sequence: CSARVGVAGDEQYF. The CDR3 DNA reads as TGCAGTGCTAGAGTCGGAGTAGCGGGAGACGAGCAGTACTTC.

The chain couples TRBV5-1 to TRBJ2-5; D could derive from TRBD1 or TRBD2 (5 bases each). The J call is uncertain, as TRBJ2-7 better fits the DNA end. CDR3 length equals 15 residues. Germline CDR1 reads SGHRS; CDR2 reads YFSETQ. The CDR3 nucleotides are TGCGCCAGCAGCTTGCAACCGGGACGGTACTACGAGCAGTACTTC. It specifies CASSLQPGRYYEQYF.

CDR3 sequence reads: CASSLGFGTIYEQYF. CDR3 in DNA: TGTGCCAGCAGCTTGGGGTTCGGGACTATCTACGAGCAGTACTTC. The V gene is TRBV5-6, the J gene TRBJ2-4; 7 nucleotides match TRBD2. The J call is uncertain, as TRBJ2-7 better fits the DNA end. Per germline, CDR1 SGHDT and CDR2 YYEEEE. There are 15 residues in the CDR3.

The chain employs TRBV5-1 and TRBJ2-1; 13 nucleotides align to TRBD2. The germline CDR1 and CDR2 sequences are SGHRS and YFSETQ. This CDR3 region has 16 residues. After removal of 4 bases from V and 7 bases from J, the junction contained 8 bases not matched to a gene. CDR3: CASSHKLAGGPNEQFF. For the CDR3, the DNA is TGCGCCAGCAGCCATAAACTAGCGGGGGGGCCAAATGAGCAGTTCTTC.

The rearrangement joins TRBV5-1 to TRBJ2-5; weak D call: TRBD2 (6 bases). Trimming cost V 3 bases and J 5 bases, with 17 bases left between them. CDR3 length: 15 residues. Germline CDR1 SGHRS, CDR2 YFSETQ. The CDR3 sequence: CASSSPRGRDETQYF. The CDR3 coding sequence is TGCGCCAGCAGCTCCCCGCGGGGAAGGGACGAGACCCAGTACTTC.

This chain connects TRBV19 to TRBJ2-4; 8 bases are shared with TRBD1. The CDR3 sequence is 13 residues long. V gave up 7 bases and J gave up 9 bases; unmatched junction bases: 8. Germline CDR1 LNHDA, CDR2 SQIVND (reference sequence). The CDR3 reads CASKLTGDRIQYF. The CDR3 DNA reads TGTGCCAGTAAATTGACAGGGGATCGCATTCAGTACTTC.

The rearrangement links TRBV12-3 or TRBV12-4 to TRBJ2-3; 9 bases are shared with TRBD2. With V trimmed by 11 bases and J by 1 base, 4 bases remained unmatched. The CDR3 runs to 13 residues. The CDR3 bases are TGTGCCCATAAGCGGGGGGGCACAGATACGCAGTATTTT. Translating it yields CAHKRGGTDTQYF.

The chain recombines TRBV7-3 with TRBJ2-1; perhaps TRBD2 as D (7 bases). The CDR3 loop spans 17 amino acids. V lost 1 base to trimming and J lost 9 bases, with 22 bases between them. The germline gives CDR1 SGHTA, CDR2 FQGTGA. CDR3 sequence reads: CASSLNPSWGRGIEQFF. The CDR3, as DNA: TGTGCCAGCAGCTTAAATCCTTCGTGGGGGCGGGGGATTGAGCAGTTCTTC.

The rearrangement uses TRBV18 and TRBJ2-6; D perhaps matches TRBD1 (5 bases). Germline-derived CDR1 and CDR2 are KGHSH and LQKENI. Between the trimmed V and J ends, which lost 2 bases and 0 bases, there was a span of 17 bases. The CDR3 has 19 amino acids. The CDR3 region has the DNA TGTGCCAGCTCACCAGTTCGGGCAGGGCGCAGCTCTGGGGCCAACGTCCTGACTTTC. It is translated as CASSPVRAGRSSGANVLTF. Filled out from reference TRBV18 and TRBJ2-6, the complete variable domain reads NAGVMQNPRHLVRRRGQEARLRCSPMKGHSHVYWYRQLPEEGLKFMVYLQKENIIDESGMPKERFSAEFPKEGPSILRIQQVVRGDSAAYFCASSPVRAGRSSGANVLTFGAGSRLTVL.

The CDR3, as DNA: TGTGCCAGCAGTGACCGCAGGTCTTGGGCAGATACGCAGTATTTT. It codes for CASSDRRSWADTQYF. The chain joins TRBV6-1 to TRBJ2-3; D uncertain. Germline CDR1 MNHNS, CDR2 SASEGT. The CDR3 has 15 residues. The V and J ends lost 3 bases and 4 bases respectively, with 14 bases between them.

Here the CDR3 DNA reads TGTGCCAGCAGCTTAGACGGTTGGGGCGGCACTGAAGCTTTCTTT. Translating gives CASSLDGWGGTEAFF. This rearrangement joins TRBV11-1 to TRBJ1-1; D possibly corresponds to TRBD1 (5 bases). Looked up from germline, CDR1 is SGHAT and CDR2 is FQDESV (reference sequence). There are 15 residues in the CDR3. V lost 1 base, J lost 4 bases, and 13 bases lay in between. The full variable domain, in which reference TRBV11-1 and TRBJ1-1 provide the parts outside the CDR3, is EAEVAQSPRYKITEKSQAVAFWCDPISGHATLYWYRQILGQGPELLVQFQDESVVDDSQLPKDRFSAERLKGVDSTLKIQPAELGDSAMYLCASSLDGWGGTEAFFGQGTRLTVV.

The genes are TRBV5-1 and TRBJ2-3; D gene unclear. V lost 0 bases and J lost 6, with 17 bases in between. Germline assignment: CDR1 SGHRS and CDR2 YFSETQ. The CDR3 has 16 amino acids. This chain's CDR3 is CASSLVAGRNTDTQYF. As DNA, the CDR3 is TGCGCCAGCAGCTTGGTTGCCGGACGGAACACGGATACGCAGTATTTT.

This chain joins TRBV7-2 and TRBJ2-7; 9 bases match TRBD2. The J segment lost 5 bases and the V segment lost 1 base, leaving 15 bases of the junction unmatched. The CDR3 is made up of 18 amino acids. CDR1 and CDR2 (germline): SGHTA, FQGNSA. The CDR3 protein is CASSLGRQGWREGHEQYF. The CDR3 nucleotides are TGTGCCAGCAGCTTAGGACGACAGGGCTGGCGGGAGGGGCACGAGCAGTACTTC.

This clonotype was detected once. V and J are TRBV11-2 and TRBJ2-5, with D unresolved. The CDR3 has 15 residues. Germline CDR1 is SGHAT and CDR2 is FQNNGV. Trimming pared 5 bases from V and 4 bases from J, leaving 17 bases between. DNA for the CDR3: TGTGCCAGCAGCCCATTACCCAATCCCCCAGAGACCCAGTACTTC. This translates into CASSPLPNPPETQYF.

This chain links TRBV4-1 with TRBJ2-4; the match to TRBD1 covers 7 bases. The J call is doubtful: the DNA matches TRBJ2-7 better. The germline V gene encodes CDR1 MGHRA and CDR2 YSYEKL. The CDR3 sequence is 14 residues long. The chain's CDR3 is CASSRVGTDYEQYF. The CDR3 DNA sequence: TGCGCCAGCAGCCGAGTCGGGACAGACTACGAGCAGTACTTC.